These T cell receptor beta chains were read from a single sample in a study of cytomegalovirus exposure and HLA in healthy donors. Sequencing was performed with immunoSEQ multiplex PCR; in TCRdb, only in-frame clones are kept and a portion is missing. This table has some 200,000 clones, roughly 80% appearing once. Sequencing was performed on PBMCs. The receptor source for this set is a woman aged 18-29 years in good health and CMV-seronegative. Both conserved end residues are part of each CDR3. The D gene is left open where the match is weak. Not every row has a clone size; where given, it reads once, few, many or a size class.

j_call d_call v_call clone_size cdr3_aa cdr3_nt
TRBJ2-7 TRBD1 TRBV4-1 NA CASSHPGQGTYEQYF TGCGCCAGCAGCCACCCGGGACAGGGAACCTACGAGCAGTACTTC
TRBJ1-1 TRBD1 TRBV5-1 once CASSFSGTGVFHTEAFF TGCGCCAGCAGCTTCTCCGGGACAGGGGTCTTTCACACTGAAGCTTTCTTT
TRBJ2-7 NA TRBV6-5 NA CASSYRDSSSYEQYF TGTGCCAGCAGTTACCGGGACTCCAGCTCCTACGAGCAGTACTTC
TRBJ1-2 NA TRBV13 NA CASSPYTSGPYGYTF TGTGCCAGCAGCCCCTACACATCAGGGCCCTATGGCTACACCTTC
TRBJ1-1 NA TRBV30 NA CACINGWGDTEAFF TGTGCCTGCATTAACGGCTGGGGGGACACTGAAGCTTTCTTT
TRBJ1-2 NA TRBV7-9 NA CASSSSSGVNYGYTF TGTGCCAGCAGCTCCTCCTCGGGGGTAAACTATGGCTACACCTTC
TRBJ1-4 NA TRBV6-6 NA CASSYRQGREKLFF TGTGCCAGCAGTTACCGGCAGGGTCGGGAAAAACTGTTTTTT
TRBJ2-1 TRBD2 TRBV9 NA CASSAGPSGTYPRADEQFF TGTGCCAGCAGCGCCGGGCCTAGCGGGACCTACCCAAGGGCCGATGAGCAGTTCTTC
TRBJ2-2 TRBD2 TRBV27 NA CASRMYSGSSTGELFF TGTGCCAGCAGAATGTATAGCGGGAGTTCCACCGGGGAGCTGTTTTTT
TRBJ1-5 TRBD1 TRBV4-3 NA CASSQEDRGLGNQPQHF TGCGCCAGCAGCCAGGAAGACAGGGGGCTCGGCAATCAGCCCCAGCATTTT
TRBJ2-7 TRBD2 TRBV6-1 NA CASSLTSGRFNEQYF TGTGCCAGCAGTTTAACTAGCGGGAGGTTCAACGAGCAGTACTTC
TRBJ1-5 NA TRBV28 NA CASSGTHSGGTQHF TGTGCCAGCAGCGGGACACACTCCGGGGGGACCCAGCATTTT
TRBJ2-5 NA TRBV19 NA CASSPPLPTGRKETQYF TGTGCCAGTAGCCCACCCCTCCCGACAGGGAGGAAAGAGACCCAGTACTTC
TRBJ2-4 NA TRBV28 few CAKGKGIAKNIQYF TGTGCCAAAGGGAAGGGGATAGCCAAAAACATTCAGTACTTC
TRBJ1-4 NA TRBV5-1 NA CASSLNSIISTNEKLFF TGCGCCAGCAGCTTGAACAGTATTATCTCAACTAATGAAAAACTGTTTTTT
TRBJ2-2 NA TRBV21-1 NA CASSKAHTSGRAWGTGELFF TGTGCCAGCAGCAAAGCGCATACTAGCGGGAGGGCCTGGGGCACCGGGGAGCTGTTTTTT
TRBJ2-7 NA TRBV11-2 NA CASSLGSGAAYEQYF TGTGCCAGCAGCTTAGGGTCCGGTGCGGCCTACGAGCAGTACTTC
TRBJ2-3 NA TRBV4-1 NA CASGQRSTSSTDTQYF TGCGCCAGCGGCCAACGGTCGACTTCAAGCACAGATACGCAGTATTTT
TRBJ2-7 TRBD2 TRBV11-2 NA CASSLQGLAAPYEQYF TGTGCCAGCAGCTTACAGGGACTAGCGGCCCCCTACGAGCAGTACTTC
TRBJ2-4 NA TRBV27 NA CASKTEMKNIQYF TGTGCCAGCAAGACAGAGATGAAAAACATTCAGTACTTC
TRBJ1-5 TRBD1 TRBV28 NA CASSLERGQGAFNQPQHF TGTGCCAGCAGTTTAGAAAGGGGACAGGGGGCTTTCAATCAGCCCCAGCATTTT
TRBJ2-7 TRBD1 TRBV13 NA CASSLDPLGQGPHEQYF TGTGCCAGCAGCTTAGATCCCTTGGGACAGGGGCCCCACGAGCAGTACTTC
TRBJ1-2 NA TRBV7-8 NA CASSQTGLVGYTF TGTGCCAGCAGCCAGACGGGGTTGGTTGGCTACACCTTC
TRBJ1-2 TRBD1 TRBV30 NA CAWRPLIQGADGYTF TGTGCCTGGAGACCATTAATACAGGGGGCTGATGGCTACACCTTC
TRBJ2-3 TRBD1 TRBV29-1 NA CSVEGPGQGDPDTQYF TGCAGCGTTGAGGGCCCCGGACAGGGGGATCCCGATACGCAGTATTTT
TRBJ2-3 TRBD2 TRBV6-6 few CASSHGLVGDTQYF TGTGCCAGCAGCCATGGACTAGTCGGGGATACGCAGTATTTT
TRBJ1-2 NA TRBV30 NA CAWSAHGGGYTF TGTGCCTGGAGTGCCCATGGCGGTGGCTACACCTTC
TRBJ2-2 NA TRBV5-4 once CASSPSNTGELFF TGTGCCAGCAGCCCATCGAACACCGGGGAGCTGTTTTTT
TRBJ2-5 NA TRBV6-1 once CASSNRDTKQETQYF TGTGCCAGCAGTAACCGGGACACCAAACAAGAGACCCAGTACTTC
TRBJ2-2 NA TRBV4-1 NA CASSQDLSSGYTGELFF TGCGCCAGCAGCCAAGATCTTAGTAGCGGTTACACCGGGGAGCTGTTTTTT
TRBJ1-1 TRBD1 TRBV11-3 NA CASSLPGGTEAFF TGTGCCAGCAGCCTCCCAGGGGGCACTGAAGCTTTCTTT
TRBJ2-1 TRBD1 TRBV7-9 NA CASSETGTGMNEQFF TGTGCCAGCAGCGAAACCGGGACAGGGATGAATGAGCAGTTCTTC
TRBJ1-1 TRBD1 TRBV7-9 NA CASSLGTGPEAFF TGTGCCAGCAGCTTAGGGACAGGGCCTGAAGCTTTCTTT
TRBJ2-7 TRBD1 TRBV5-1 NA CASSPRQGAPEQYF TGCGCCAGCTCCCCCCGACAGGGGGCCCCCGAGCAGTACTTC
TRBJ2-1 TRBD1 TRBV6-1 few CASSSAGTVNEQFF TGTGCCAGCAGTTCAGCCGGGACAGTCAATGAGCAGTTCTTC
TRBJ1-2 NA TRBV7-9 NA CSSAQGQGAVYGYTF TGTTCCAGCGCCCAGGGGCAGGGCGCTGTTTATGGCTACACCTTC
TRBJ1-1 TRBD1 TRBV6-5 NA CASNPGTAKAFF TGTGCCAGCAACCCTGGGACAGCGAAAGCTTTCTTT
TRBJ2-3 NA TRBV28 NA CASRGGGARDTQYF TGTGCCAGCAGGGGGGGTGGGGCCAGGGATACGCAGTATTTT
TRBJ1-1 NA TRBV5-4 few CASSGDRREAFF TGTGCCAGCAGCGGAGACAGGCGTGAAGCTTTCTTT
TRBJ2-3 NA TRBV10-1 once CASSEGSGTDTQYF TGCGCCAGCAGTGAGGGCAGCGGCACAGATACGCAGTATTTT
TRBJ2-6 NA TRBV6-5 NA CASTLQGSGANVLTF TGTGCCAGCACCTTACAGGGATCTGGGGCCAACGTCCTGACTTTC
TRBJ2-7 NA TRBV27 NA CASSRRGSTMSVYEQYF TGTGCCAGCAGTCGCCGAGGAAGCACTATGAGCGTCTACGAGCAGTACTTC
TRBJ1-4 TRBD1 TRBV30 NA CAWGGQGRDEKLFF TGTGCCTGGGGAGGACAGGGGAGGGATGAAAAACTGTTTTTT
TRBJ2-1 NA TRBV19 NA CASSPLQGGPYNEQFF TGTGCCAGTAGTCCGTTGCAGGGGGGTCCCTACAATGAGCAGTTCTTC
TRBJ2-3 NA TRBV9 NA CASTRAGRSTDTQYF TGTGCCAGCACCCGGGCGGGCAGAAGCACAGATACGCAGTATTTT
TRBJ2-1 TRBD1 TRBV28 NA CASRRPTGDEQFF TGTGCCAGCAGACGCCCGACAGGGGATGAGCAGTTCTTC
TRBJ1-1 TRBD1 TRBV10-3 once CAISKQGSNTEAFF TGTGCCATCAGTAAACAGGGGTCGAACACTGAAGCTTTCTTT
TRBJ2-2 NA TRBV28 NA CASSLGDTFTGELFF TGTGCCAGCAGTTTGGGGGACACCTTCACCGGGGAGCTGTTTTTT
TRBJ2-2 TRBD1 TRBV6-6 NA CASSYPTGGLFGELFF TGTGCCAGCAGTTACCCGACAGGGGGCTTGTTCGGGGAGCTGTTTTTT
TRBJ2-1 NA TRBV7-5 NA CARSLKTSGPYNEQFF TGTGCCAGAAGCCTGAAGACTAGCGGACCCTACAATGAGCAGTTCTTC